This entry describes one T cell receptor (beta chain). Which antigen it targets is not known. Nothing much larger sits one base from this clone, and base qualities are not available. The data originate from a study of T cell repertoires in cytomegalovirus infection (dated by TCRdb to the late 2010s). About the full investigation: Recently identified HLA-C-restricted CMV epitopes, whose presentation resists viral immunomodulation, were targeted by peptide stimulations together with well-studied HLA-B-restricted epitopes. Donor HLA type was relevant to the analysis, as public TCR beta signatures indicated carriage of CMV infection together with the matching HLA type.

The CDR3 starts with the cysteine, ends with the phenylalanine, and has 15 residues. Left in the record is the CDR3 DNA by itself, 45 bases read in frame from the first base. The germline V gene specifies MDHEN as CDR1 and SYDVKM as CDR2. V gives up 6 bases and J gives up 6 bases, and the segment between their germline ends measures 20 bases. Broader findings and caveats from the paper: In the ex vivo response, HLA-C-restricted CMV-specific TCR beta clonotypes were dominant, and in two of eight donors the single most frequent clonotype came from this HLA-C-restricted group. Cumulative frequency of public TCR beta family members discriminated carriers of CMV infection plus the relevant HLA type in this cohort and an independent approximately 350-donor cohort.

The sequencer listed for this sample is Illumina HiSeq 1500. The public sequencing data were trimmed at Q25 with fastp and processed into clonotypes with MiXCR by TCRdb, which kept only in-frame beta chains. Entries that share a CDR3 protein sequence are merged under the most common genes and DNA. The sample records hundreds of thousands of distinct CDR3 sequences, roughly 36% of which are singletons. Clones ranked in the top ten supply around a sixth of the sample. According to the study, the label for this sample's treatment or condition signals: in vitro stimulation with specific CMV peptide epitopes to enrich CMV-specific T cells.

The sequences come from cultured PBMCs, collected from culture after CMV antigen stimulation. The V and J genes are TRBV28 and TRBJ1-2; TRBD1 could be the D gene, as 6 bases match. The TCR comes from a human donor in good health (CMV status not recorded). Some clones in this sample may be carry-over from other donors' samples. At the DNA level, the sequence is TGTGCCAGCAGCGAGGGGGGGTTAGGTGGGGATGGCTACACCTTC. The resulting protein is CASSEGGLGGDGYTF.